Listed below are T cell receptor beta chains from one sample, sequenced in a study of shared clonotypes between healthy human individuals. Some clones are missing from TCRdb's copy, which holds only in-frame ones; the method was immunoSEQ multiplex PCR. This sample yields about 600,000 clones, of which 95% to 96% are seen a single time; 0.095% to 0.12% belongs to the top ten. Sequenced material: naive CD8+ T cells sorted from blood. The receptors originated from a woman aged 25-40 years in good health. The CDR3 runs from the conserved cysteine through the conserved F or W. D genes are given only for firm matches. Clone size is stated in some rows and not others, as once, few, many or a class when expanded.

v_call: TRBV14; d_call: .; j_call: TRBJ2-1; clone_size: .; cdr3_aa: CASSQGGPGYEVDEQFF; cdr3_nt: TGTGCCAGCAGCCAAGGGGGGCCGGGATACGAGGTGGATGAGCAGTTCTTC
v_call: TRBV19; d_call: TRBD1; j_call: TRBJ2-1; clone_size: once; cdr3_aa: CASSVNRGNNEQFF; cdr3_nt: TGTGCCAGTAGTGTAAACAGGGGGAACAATGAGCAGTTCTTC
v_call: TRBV27; d_call: .; j_call: TRBJ2-2; clone_size: .; cdr3_aa: CASSPQPLHTGELFF; cdr3_nt: TGTGCCAGCAGTCCACAGCCTCTTCACACCGGGGAGCTGTTTTTT
v_call: TRBV6-1; d_call: TRBD2; j_call: TRBJ2-7; clone_size: .; cdr3_aa: CASSEVGLAVYEQYF; cdr3_nt: TGTGCCAGCAGTGAAGTCGGGCTAGCGGTCTACGAGCAGTACTTC
v_call: TRBV27; d_call: TRBD1; j_call: TRBJ1-2; clone_size: .; cdr3_aa: CASSWTGGGGYGYTF; cdr3_nt: TGTGCCAGCAGTTGGACAGGGGGCGGGGGCTATGGCTACACCTTC
v_call: TRBV29-1; d_call: .; j_call: TRBJ2-7; clone_size: once; cdr3_aa: CSVSVGGVDEQYF; cdr3_nt: TGCAGCGTTTCCGTGGGGGGTGTCGACGAGCAGTACTTC
v_call: TRBV7-6; d_call: .; j_call: TRBJ2-7; clone_size: .; cdr3_aa: CASSLIGFHEQYF; cdr3_nt: TGTGCCAGCAGCTTAATAGGGTTTCACGAGCAGTACTTC
v_call: TRBV7-9; d_call: .; j_call: TRBJ2-7; clone_size: .; cdr3_aa: CASSEKYEQYF; cdr3_nt: TGTGCCAGCAGTGAAAAATACGAGCAGTACTTC
v_call: TRBV10-3; d_call: .; j_call: TRBJ2-1; clone_size: once; cdr3_aa: CAISGDGNYNEQFF; cdr3_nt: TGTGCCATCAGCGGGGACGGAAATTACAATGAGCAGTTCTTC
v_call: TRBV13; d_call: .; j_call: TRBJ2-7; clone_size: .; cdr3_aa: CASTWAASYEQYF; cdr3_nt: TGTGCCAGCACCTGGGCCGCCTCCTACGAGCAGTACTTC
v_call: TRBV7-9; d_call: TRBD1; j_call: TRBJ2-2; clone_size: once; cdr3_aa: CASSFSGTGNTGELFF; cdr3_nt: TGTGCCAGCAGCTTTTCCGGGACAGGGAACACCGGGGAGCTGTTTTTT
v_call: TRBV15; d_call: TRBD2; j_call: TRBJ2-7; clone_size: .; cdr3_aa: CATSRETSGTYEQYF; cdr3_nt: TGTGCCACCAGCAGAGAGACTAGCGGGACGTACGAGCAGTACTTC
v_call: TRBV29-1; d_call: .; j_call: TRBJ1-2; clone_size: .; cdr3_aa: CSGRTVPYGYTF; cdr3_nt: TGCAGCGGGAGGACAGTACCCTATGGCTACACCTTC
v_call: TRBV15; d_call: .; j_call: TRBJ1-5; clone_size: .; cdr3_aa: CATSRDVDNQPQHF; cdr3_nt: TGTGCCACCAGCAGAGATGTGGATAATCAGCCCCAGCATTTT
v_call: TRBV10-3; d_call: .; j_call: TRBJ2-1; clone_size: .; cdr3_aa: CAIRDDTKADNEQFF; cdr3_nt: TGTGCCATCAGAGATGACACGAAGGCCGACAATGAGCAGTTCTTC
v_call: TRBV28; d_call: .; j_call: TRBJ2-7; clone_size: .; cdr3_aa: CASSPPGPFDEQYF; cdr3_nt: TGTGCCAGCAGCCCTCCGGGACCCTTTGACGAGCAGTACTTC
v_call: TRBV27; d_call: .; j_call: TRBJ2-7; clone_size: .; cdr3_aa: CASSFIQGSYEQYF; cdr3_nt: TGTGCCAGCAGTTTTATTCAGGGCTCCTACGAGCAGTACTTC
v_call: TRBV5-4; d_call: .; j_call: TRBJ2-2; clone_size: .; cdr3_aa: CASSLGDLGGELFF; cdr3_nt: TGTGCCAGCAGCTTGGGCGACCTGGGTGGGGAGCTGTTTTTT
v_call: TRBV27; d_call: TRBD2; j_call: TRBJ2-3; clone_size: .; cdr3_aa: CASSLSGGTLTDTQYF; cdr3_nt: TGTGCCAGCAGTTTATCGGGGGGGACCCTCACAGATACGCAGTATTTT
v_call: TRBV27; d_call: .; j_call: TRBJ2-7; clone_size: .; cdr3_aa: CASTPSRGARSYEQYF; cdr3_nt: TGTGCCAGCACTCCCTCAAGGGGGGCGCGGTCCTACGAGCAGTACTTC